This paragraph reports one TCR beta chain. Its specificity is unknown. The sample comes from a study of radiotherapy plus CTLA-4 blockade in lung cancer. In the study overall: Objective responses occurred in about a sixth of patients; around 30% had disease control. General observations from the study: In blood, after radiotherapy plus ipilimumab, tumor-derived TCR clones expanded. The best prediction of response reportedly came from early blood T cell clone dynamics, with interferon-beta.

Using immunoSEQ multiplex PCR, the repertoire was profiled, and TCRdb retains in-frame clones only, with some absent. Of about 86,000 clones listed, roughly four fifths were seen once; the top ten hold 0.82%. CDR1 is MNHEY, CDR2 SVGAGI, per germline. V gave up 5 bases and J gave up 11 bases; unmatched junction bases: 12. CDR3 length: 14 residues. The sample was peripheral blood, taken from a patient treated with radiotherapy plus ipilimumab. This TCR derives from a human donor with non-small cell lung cancer who had stable disease on radiotherapy plus ipilimumab. The J gene is TRBJ1-1, the V gene TRBV6-5; 9 bases line up with TRBD1. CDR3 DNA: TGTGCCAGCAGTGTTTTTAATGGGGGACAGGGCGCTTTCTTT. Protein sequence: CASSVFNGGQGAFF.